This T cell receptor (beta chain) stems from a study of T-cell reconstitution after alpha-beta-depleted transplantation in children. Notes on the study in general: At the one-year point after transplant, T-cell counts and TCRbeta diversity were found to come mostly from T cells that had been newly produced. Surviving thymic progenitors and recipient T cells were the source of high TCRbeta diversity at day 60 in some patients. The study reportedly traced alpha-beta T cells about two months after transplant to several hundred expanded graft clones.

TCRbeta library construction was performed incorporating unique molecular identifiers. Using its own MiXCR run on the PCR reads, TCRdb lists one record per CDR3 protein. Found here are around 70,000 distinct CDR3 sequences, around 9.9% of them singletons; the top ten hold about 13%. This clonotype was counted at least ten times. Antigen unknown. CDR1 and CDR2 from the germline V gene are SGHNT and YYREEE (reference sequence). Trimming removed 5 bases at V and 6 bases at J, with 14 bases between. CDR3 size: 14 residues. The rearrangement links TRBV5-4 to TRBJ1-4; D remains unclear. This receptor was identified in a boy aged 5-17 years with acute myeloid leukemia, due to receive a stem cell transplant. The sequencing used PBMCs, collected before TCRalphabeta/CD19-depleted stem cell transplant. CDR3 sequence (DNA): TGTGCCAGCAGGGAGGCCACAACGGATGAAAAACTGTTTTTT. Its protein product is CASREATTDEKLFF.